Listed below are T cell receptor beta chains from one sample, sequenced in a study of blood T cell repertoires in COVID-19. Produced via immunoSEQ multiplex PCR; TCRdb's table is partial and in-frame only. The sample includes about 240,000 clones, roughly 76% of them seen just once. Sequenced: peripheral blood. These receptors originate from a woman older than 75 with COVID-19, enrolled during active disease. The CDR3 runs from the conserved cysteine through the conserved F or W. Size values are once, few and many counts, or a class for expanded clones, and some rows have none.

CDR3 length: 13
J gene: TRBJ1-2
V gene: TRBV19
clone size: NA
CDR3 protein: CASRMTGGNGYTF

CDR3 length: 14
J gene: TRBJ2-7
V gene: TRBV19
clone size: NA
CDR3 protein: CASSSGTGDWEQYF

CDR3 length: 15
J gene: TRBJ2-7
V gene: TRBV10-2
clone size: NA
CDR3 protein: CASRTGTGATYEQYF

CDR3 length: 14
J gene: TRBJ1-2
V gene: TRBV1
clone size: few
CDR3 protein: CTSSPGQAGYGYTF

CDR3 length: 15
J gene: TRBJ2-3
V gene: TRBV18
clone size: NA
CDR3 protein: CASSQGTASTDTQYF

CDR3 length: 15
J gene: TRBJ2-2
V gene: TRBV30
clone size: NA
CDR3 protein: CAWTEASGGGGELFF

CDR3 length: 16
J gene: TRBJ1-2
V gene: TRBV5-1
clone size: NA
CDR3 protein: CASSLVGTTVNYGYTF

CDR3 length: 18
J gene: TRBJ2-6
V gene: TRBV7-9
clone size: NA
CDR3 protein: CASSYQKGARSGANVLTF

CDR3 length: 13
J gene: TRBJ2-5
V gene: TRBV13
clone size: NA
CDR3 protein: CASSATVRAAQYF

CDR3 length: 13
J gene: TRBJ2-7
V gene: TRBV28
clone size: NA
CDR3 protein: CASSLGRGNEQYF

CDR3 length: 15
J gene: TRBJ2-1
V gene: TRBV6-5
clone size: NA
CDR3 protein: CASSRRDSGRNEQFF

CDR3 length: 15
J gene: TRBJ1-3
V gene: TRBV3-1/TRBV3-2
clone size: NA
CDR3 protein: CASSQENRAGNTIYF

CDR3 length: 15
J gene: TRBJ1-4
V gene: TRBV10-3
clone size: NA
CDR3 protein: CAISESDREFEKLFF

CDR3 length: 13
J gene: TRBJ1-2
V gene: TRBV7-8
clone size: NA
CDR3 protein: CASSPPHGYGYTF

CDR3 length: 15
J gene: TRBJ1-6
V gene: TRBV6-5
clone size: NA
CDR3 protein: CASRHSSSYNSPLHF

CDR3 length: 15
J gene: TRBJ2-1
V gene: TRBV10-2
clone size: NA
CDR3 protein: CASSEWTSGYNEQFF

CDR3 length: 16
J gene: TRBJ2-5
V gene: TRBV19
clone size: NA
CDR3 protein: CASSIGSSGGLETQYF

CDR3 length: 16
J gene: TRBJ1-1
V gene: TRBV19
clone size: NA
CDR3 protein: CASRHIVTGENTEAFF

CDR3 length: 13
J gene: TRBJ1-1
V gene: TRBV6-5
clone size: NA
CDR3 protein: CASSYFRDTEAFF

CDR3 length: 18
J gene: TRBJ2-5
V gene: TRBV7-8
clone size: NA
CDR3 protein: CASSGSALAGGPRETQYF

CDR3 length: 14
J gene: TRBJ2-7
V gene: TRBV19
clone size: NA
CDR3 protein: CASSIGWSSYEQYF

CDR3 length: 17
J gene: TRBJ2-1
V gene: TRBV3-1/TRBV3-2
clone size: NA
CDR3 protein: CASSQDSGLAGGDEQFF